The 7 T cell receptor beta chains in this list originate from one sample, sequenced in a study of blood T cells in healthy people across ages. Primed by a sample-barcoded 5' primer and a J-beta primer mix, a second PCR proceeded for about 7 to 11 cycles. TCRdb recomputed calls from the 5' RACE reads with MiXCR, one row per CDR3 protein. The sample lists 630,000 or so distinct CDR3 sequences, around 32% seen once, with roughly 14% in the top ten. The sample was blood. These receptor sequences come from a woman of 80 years or more in good health.

Concerning this clonotype: Possible read error: a much larger clone is one base away. This sequence joins TRBV5-4 and TRBJ2-3; tentatively, D is TRBD1 (6 bases). CDR3 length: 15 amino acids. Germline CDR1 reads SGHNT; CDR2 reads YYREEE (reference sequence). The germline V and J ends were trimmed by 9 bases and 1 base, with 18 bases remaining between them. The CDR3 nucleotides are TGTGCCAACAACAGACAGGATGGTCGCACAGATACGCAGTATTTT. Translated: CANNRQDGRTDTQYF.

The J gene is TRBJ2-5, the V gene TRBV7-9; D might be TRBD2 (6 bases). The germline V gene encodes CDR1 SEHNR and CDR2 FQNEAQ (reference sequence). The length of the CDR3 is 15 residues. Trimming removed 4 bases at V and 4 bases at J, with 16 bases between. The DNA for the CDR3 is TGTGCCAGCAGCTCAACTAGCCGGGGTGGAGAGACCCAGTACTTC. This gives the protein CASSSTSRGGETQYF.

This clonotype was recorded a few times. The chain couples TRBV25-1 to TRBJ2-1; D not certain. The germline gives CDR1 MGHDK, CDR2 SYGVNS. V dropped 2 bases and J dropped 7 bases, with 12 bases sitting between them. The CDR3 is made up of 14 amino acids. The CDR3 DNA is TGTGCCAGCAGTGAAACTCAATTCAGGAATGAGCAGTTCTTC. It is translated as CASSETQFRNEQFF. Variable domain in full (rest from reference TRBV25-1 and TRBJ2-1): EADIYQTPRYLVIGTGKKITLECSQTMGHDKMYWYQQDPGMELHLIHYSYGVNSTEKGDLSSESTVSRIRTEHFPLTLESARPSHTSQYLCASSETQFRNEQFFGPGTRLTVL.

Regarding this clonotype: A read error is possible here, since a much larger clone lies one base away. The rearrangement uses TRBV6-5 and TRBJ2-1; TRBD2 agrees at 13 bases. This CDR3 is built from 15 residues. V lost 6 bases and J lost 5; bases outside the gene matches: 4. Germline CDR1 reads MNHEY; CDR2 reads SVGAGI. Written as DNA, the CDR3 is TGTGCCAGCAGCGAACTAGCGGGGGGGCACAATGAGCAGTTCTTC. This sequence encodes CASSELAGGHNEQFF.

This clonotype was detected only a few times. This may be a read error, as it is one base from a much larger clone. V is TRBV5-5 and J is TRBJ2-5, with a possible D match to TRBD2 (7 bases). Germline V CDR1 and CDR2: SGHKS, YYEKEE (reference sequence). V was cut by 6 bases and J by 3 bases, with 18 bases left in between. The CDR3 covers 15 residues. The DNA for the CDR3 is TGTGCCAGCACCCCAAGGGGGGGTCGGAAAGAGACCCAGTACTTC. Amino acids: CASTPRGGRKETQYF. The full variable domain, rest sourced from reference TRBV5-5 and TRBJ2-5, is DAGVTQSPTHLIKTRGQQVTLRCSPISGHKSVSWYQQVLGQGPQFIFQYYEKEERGRGNFPDRFSARQFPNYSSELNVNALLLGDSALYLCASTPRGGRKETQYFGPGTRLLVL.

The chain uses TRBV20-1 and TRBJ1-5; 9 bases align to TRBD1. The trim removed 5 bases at V and 7 bases at J, leaving 6 bases unmatched. CDR3 length: 13 residues. CDR1 is DFQATT, CDR2 SNEGSKA, per germline (reference sequence). The CDR3 DNA follows: TGCAGTGCTGCGGACAGGGGCTCCCAGCCCCAGCATTTT. This gives the protein CSAADRGSQPQHF.

V gene TRBV2 combines with J gene TRBJ2-3, with D tentatively TRBD1 (5 bases). TRBJ2-2 matches the DNA end more closely, so the J call is doubtful. Germline values: CDR1 SNHLY, CDR2 FYNNEI. The CDR3 is 15 residues long. CDR3 in DNA: TGTGCCAGCAGTGAGCAGACAGTCCGGACCGGGGAGCTGTTTTTT. Translating it yields CASSEQTVRTGELFF.